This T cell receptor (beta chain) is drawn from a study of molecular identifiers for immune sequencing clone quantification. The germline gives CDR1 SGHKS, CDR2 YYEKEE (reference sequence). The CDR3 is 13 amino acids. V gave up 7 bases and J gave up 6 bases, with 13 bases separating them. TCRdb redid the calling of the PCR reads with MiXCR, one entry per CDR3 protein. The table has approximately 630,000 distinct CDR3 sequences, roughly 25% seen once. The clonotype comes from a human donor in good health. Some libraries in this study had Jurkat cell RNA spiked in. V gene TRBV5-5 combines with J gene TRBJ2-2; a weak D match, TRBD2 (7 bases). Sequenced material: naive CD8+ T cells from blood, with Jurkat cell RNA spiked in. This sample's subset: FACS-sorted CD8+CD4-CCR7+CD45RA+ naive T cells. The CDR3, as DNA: TGTGCCAGCCGAGGGGGGGCCTCCGGGGAGCTGTTTTTT. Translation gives CASRGGASGELFF.